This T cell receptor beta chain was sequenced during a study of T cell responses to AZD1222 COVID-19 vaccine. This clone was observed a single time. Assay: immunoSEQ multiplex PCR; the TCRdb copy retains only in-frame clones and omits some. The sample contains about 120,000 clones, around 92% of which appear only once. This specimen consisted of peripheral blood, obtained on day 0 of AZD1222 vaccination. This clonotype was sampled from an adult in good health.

The CDR3 nucleotides read TGTGCCAGCAGTGCTTTAGCTTGGTACGGCAATGAGCAGTTCTTC. The encoded protein is CASSALAWYGNEQFF. The chain carries TRBV25-1 and TRBJ2-1; D is undetermined. Germline V gives CDR1 MGHDK, CDR2 SYGVNS. The CDR3 covers 15 residues. Trimming took 4 bases from V and 6 from J, leaving 16 bases between them. The complete variable domain, with remaining parts taken from reference TRBV25-1 and TRBJ2-1, reads EADIYQTPRYLVIGTGKKITLECSQTMGHDKMYWYQQDPGMELHLIHYSYGVNSTEKGDLSSESTVSRIRTEHFPLTLESARPSHTSQYLCASSALAWYGNEQFFGPGTRLTVL.